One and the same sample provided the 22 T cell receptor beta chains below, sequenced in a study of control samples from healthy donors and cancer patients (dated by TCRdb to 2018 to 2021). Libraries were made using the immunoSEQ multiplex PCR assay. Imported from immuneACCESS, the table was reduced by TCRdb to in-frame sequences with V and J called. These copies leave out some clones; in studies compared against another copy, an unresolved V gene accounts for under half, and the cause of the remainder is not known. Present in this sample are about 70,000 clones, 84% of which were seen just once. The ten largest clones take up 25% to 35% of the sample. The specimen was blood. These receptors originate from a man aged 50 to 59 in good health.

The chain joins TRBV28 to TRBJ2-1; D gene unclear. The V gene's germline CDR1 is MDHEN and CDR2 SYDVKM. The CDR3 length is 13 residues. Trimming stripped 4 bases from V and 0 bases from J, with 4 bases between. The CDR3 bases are TGTGCCAGCAGTTATAACTCCTACAATGAGCAGTTCTTC. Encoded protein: CASSYNSYNEQFF.

DNA of the CDR3: TGCAGCGCGATCGGGGCTAGCGGGGGCTCCTACGAGCAGTACTTC. As protein: CSAIGASGGSYEQYF. The chain is built from TRBV29-1 and TRBJ2-7; 10 bases match TRBD2. The V segment lost 7 bases and the J segment 0 bases; nucleotides outside the gene matches: 9. This CDR3 region has 15 residues. Germline CDR1 is SQVTM and CDR2 is ANQGSEA.

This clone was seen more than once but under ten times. The chain's CDR3 is CASSPRSGPTDTQYF. Written as DNA, the CDR3 is TGTGCCAGCAGCCCGCGGTCCGGCCCCACAGATACGCAGTATTTT. V is TRBV3-1 (or the pseudogene TRBV3-2) and J is TRBJ2-3; unclear D gene. Germline V gene sequence: CDR1 LGHDT, CDR2 YNNKEL (reference sequence). Trimming left V 4 bases short and J 2 bases short, with 13 bases between. CDR3 size: 15 residues.

CDR3 nucleotides: TGTGTCAGAAGCTTTGGGCCACCCCTTTCGAGCTACGAGCAGTACTTC. It specifies CVRSFGPPLSSYEQYF. The chain has TRBV7-5 and TRBJ2-7; the table's D call, TRBD1, was not checked against the DNA. TRBV7-5 is a pseudogene segment. The CDR3 sequence is 16 residues long.

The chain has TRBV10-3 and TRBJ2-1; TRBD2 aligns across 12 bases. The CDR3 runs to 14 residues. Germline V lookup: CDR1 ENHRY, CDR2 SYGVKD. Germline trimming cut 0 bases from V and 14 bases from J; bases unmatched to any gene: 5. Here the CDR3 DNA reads TGTGCCATCAGTGAGTCCCTAGCGGGGGGGCCGGAGTTCTTC. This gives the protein CAISESLAGGPEFF.

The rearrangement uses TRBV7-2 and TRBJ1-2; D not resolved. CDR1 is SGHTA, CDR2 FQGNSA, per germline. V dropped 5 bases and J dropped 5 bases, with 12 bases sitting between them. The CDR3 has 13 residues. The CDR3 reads CASSRGTAYGYTF. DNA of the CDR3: TGTGCCAGCAGCCGAGGCACAGCTTATGGCTACACCTTC.

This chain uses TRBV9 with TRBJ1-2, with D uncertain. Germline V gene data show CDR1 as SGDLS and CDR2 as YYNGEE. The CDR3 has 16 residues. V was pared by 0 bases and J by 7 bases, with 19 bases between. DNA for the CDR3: TGTGCCAGCAGCGTAGGGCCCGGGAGTTTTTCTCGTGGCTACACCTTC. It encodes CASSVGPGSFSRGYTF.

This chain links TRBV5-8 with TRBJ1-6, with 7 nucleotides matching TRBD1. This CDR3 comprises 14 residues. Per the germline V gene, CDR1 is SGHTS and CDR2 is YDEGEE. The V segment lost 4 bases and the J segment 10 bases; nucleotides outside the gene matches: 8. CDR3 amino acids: CASSVGDRRSPLHF. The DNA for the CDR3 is TGTGCCAGCAGCGTTGGGGACAGAAGATCACCCCTCCACTTT.

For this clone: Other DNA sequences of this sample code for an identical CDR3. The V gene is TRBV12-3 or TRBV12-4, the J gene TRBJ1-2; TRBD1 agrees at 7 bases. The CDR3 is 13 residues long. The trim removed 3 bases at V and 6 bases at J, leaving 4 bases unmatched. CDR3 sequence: CASSLEGADGYTF. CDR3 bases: TGTGCCAGCAGTTTGGAGGGGGCGGATGGCTACACCTTC.

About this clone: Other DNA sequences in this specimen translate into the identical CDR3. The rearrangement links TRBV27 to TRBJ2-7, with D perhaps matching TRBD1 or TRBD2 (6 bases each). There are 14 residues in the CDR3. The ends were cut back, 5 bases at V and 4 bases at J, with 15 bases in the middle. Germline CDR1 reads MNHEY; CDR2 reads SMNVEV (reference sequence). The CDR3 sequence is CASSPSRGPYEQYF. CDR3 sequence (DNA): TGTGCCAGCAGTCCTTCTCGGGGGCCTTACGAGCAGTACTTC.

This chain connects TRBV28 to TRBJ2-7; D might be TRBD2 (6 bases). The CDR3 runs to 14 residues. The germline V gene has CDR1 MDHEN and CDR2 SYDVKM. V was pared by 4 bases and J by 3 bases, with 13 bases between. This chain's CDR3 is CASSSGTYGYEQYF. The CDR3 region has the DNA TGTGCCAGCAGTTCCGGGACTTACGGCTACGAGCAGTACTTC.

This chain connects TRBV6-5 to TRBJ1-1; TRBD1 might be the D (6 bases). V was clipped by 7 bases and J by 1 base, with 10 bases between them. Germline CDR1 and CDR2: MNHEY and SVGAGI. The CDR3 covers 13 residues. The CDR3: CASIKGGNTEAFF. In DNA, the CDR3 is TGTGCCAGCATTAAGGGGGGGAACACTGAAGCTTTCTTT.

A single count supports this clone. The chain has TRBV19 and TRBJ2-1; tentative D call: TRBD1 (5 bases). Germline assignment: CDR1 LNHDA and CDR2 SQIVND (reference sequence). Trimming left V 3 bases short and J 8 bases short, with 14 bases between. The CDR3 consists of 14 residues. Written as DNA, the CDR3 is TGTGCCAGTAGTATTCCTCAGGGTTGGTATGAGCAGTTCTTC. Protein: CASSIPQGWYEQFF.

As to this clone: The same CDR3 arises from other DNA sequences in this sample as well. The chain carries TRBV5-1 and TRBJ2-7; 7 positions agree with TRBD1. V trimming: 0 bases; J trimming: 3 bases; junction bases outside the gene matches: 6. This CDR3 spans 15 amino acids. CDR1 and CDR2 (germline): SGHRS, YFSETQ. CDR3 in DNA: TGCGCCAGCAGCTTGGGGCAGGGGGTGGGCTACGAGCAGTACTTC. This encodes CASSLGQGVGYEQYF.

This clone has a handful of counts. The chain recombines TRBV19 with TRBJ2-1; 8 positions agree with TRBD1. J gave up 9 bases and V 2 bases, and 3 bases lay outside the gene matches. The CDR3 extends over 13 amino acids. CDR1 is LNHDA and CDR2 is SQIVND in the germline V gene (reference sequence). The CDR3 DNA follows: TGTGCCAGTAGTATAACAGGGGGAGTTGAGCAGTTCTTC. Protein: CASSITGGVEQFF.

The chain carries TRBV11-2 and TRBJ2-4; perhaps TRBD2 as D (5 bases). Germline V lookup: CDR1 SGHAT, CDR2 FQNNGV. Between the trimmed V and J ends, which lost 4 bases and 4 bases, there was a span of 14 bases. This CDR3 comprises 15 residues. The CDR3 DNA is TGTGCCAGCAGCTCCAGTACTAGTACTAAAAACATTCAGTACTTC. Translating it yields CASSSSTSTKNIQYF.

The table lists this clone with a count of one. The CDR3 is CASSQDRGYTF. The CDR3 DNA is TGTGCCAGCAGCCAAGATCGCGGCTACACCTTC. The V call is TRBV4-2, the J call TRBJ1-2; the D is unclear. The CDR3 is made up of 11 amino acids. Between the trimmed V and J ends, which lost 0 bases and 8 bases, there was a span of 4 bases. The germline gives CDR1 LGHNA, CDR2 YNFKEQ.

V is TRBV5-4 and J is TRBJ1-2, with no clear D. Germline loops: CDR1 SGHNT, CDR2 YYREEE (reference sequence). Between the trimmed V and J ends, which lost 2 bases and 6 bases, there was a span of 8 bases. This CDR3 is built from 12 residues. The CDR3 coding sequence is TGTGCCAGCAGCTTTACTGGAAATGGCTACACCTTC. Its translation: CASSFTGNGYTF.

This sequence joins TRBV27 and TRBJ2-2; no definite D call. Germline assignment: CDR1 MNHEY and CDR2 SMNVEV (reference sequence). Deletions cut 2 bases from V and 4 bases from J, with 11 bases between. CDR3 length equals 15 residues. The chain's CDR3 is CASSLGGVPTGELFF. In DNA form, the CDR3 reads TGTGCCAGCAGTTTAGGTGGGGTCCCCACCGGGGAGCTGTTTTTT.

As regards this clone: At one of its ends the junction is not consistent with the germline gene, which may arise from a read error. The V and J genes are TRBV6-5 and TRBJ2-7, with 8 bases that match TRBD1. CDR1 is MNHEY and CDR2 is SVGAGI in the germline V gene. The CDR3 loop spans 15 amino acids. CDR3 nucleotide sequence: TGTGCCAGCAGTCACTCGACAGGGGCCCTCTACGAGCAGTACTTC. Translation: CASSHSTGALYEQYF.

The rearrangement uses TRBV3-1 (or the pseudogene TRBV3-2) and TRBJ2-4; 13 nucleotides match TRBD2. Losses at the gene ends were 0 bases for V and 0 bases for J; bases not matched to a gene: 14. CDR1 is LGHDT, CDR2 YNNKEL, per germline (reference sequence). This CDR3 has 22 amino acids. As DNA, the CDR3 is TGTGCCAGCAGCCAAGATTGGGGTTGGACTAGCGGGGGACTACTAGCCAAAAACATTCAGTACTTC. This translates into CASSQDWGWTSGGLLAKNIQYF.

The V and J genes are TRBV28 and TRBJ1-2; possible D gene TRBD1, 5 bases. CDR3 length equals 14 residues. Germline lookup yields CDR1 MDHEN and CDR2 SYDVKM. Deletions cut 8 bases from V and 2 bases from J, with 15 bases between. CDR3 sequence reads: CASSDRGLNYGYTF. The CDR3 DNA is TGTGCCAGCTCCGACCGGGGCTTAAACTATGGCTACACCTTC.